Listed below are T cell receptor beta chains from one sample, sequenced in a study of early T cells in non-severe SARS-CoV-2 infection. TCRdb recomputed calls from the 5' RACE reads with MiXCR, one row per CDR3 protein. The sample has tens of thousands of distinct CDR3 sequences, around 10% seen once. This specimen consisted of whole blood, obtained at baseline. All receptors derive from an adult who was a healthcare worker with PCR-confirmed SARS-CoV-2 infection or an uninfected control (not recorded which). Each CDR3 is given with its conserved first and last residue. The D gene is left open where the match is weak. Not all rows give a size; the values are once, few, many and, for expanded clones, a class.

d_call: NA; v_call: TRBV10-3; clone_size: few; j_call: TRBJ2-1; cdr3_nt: TGTGCCATCAGTCCGAGCCTAGCGTACAATGAGCAGTTCTTC; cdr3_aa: CAISPSLAYNEQFF
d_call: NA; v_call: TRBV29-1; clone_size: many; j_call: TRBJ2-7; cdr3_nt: TGCAGCGTTAGCAGGGGCTGGACCTACGAGCAGTACTTC; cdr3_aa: CSVSRGWTYEQYF
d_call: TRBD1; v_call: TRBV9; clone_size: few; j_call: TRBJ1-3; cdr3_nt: TGTGCCAGCAGCGTAGAAGGCAGGGGGAACACCATATATTTT; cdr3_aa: CASSVEGRGNTIYF
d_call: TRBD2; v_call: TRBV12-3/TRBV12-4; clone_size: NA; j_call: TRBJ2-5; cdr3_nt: TGTGCCAGCAGTCCGCCCACTAGCGGCCAAGAGACCCAGTACTTC; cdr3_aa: CASSPPTSGQETQYF
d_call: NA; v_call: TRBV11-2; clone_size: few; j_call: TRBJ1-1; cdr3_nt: TGTGCCAGCAGCCCAGCGGTAGGGGGGGCAGCTTTCTTT; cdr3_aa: CASSPAVGGAAFF
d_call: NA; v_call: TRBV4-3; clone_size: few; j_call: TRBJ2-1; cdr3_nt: TGCGCCAGCAGCCAAGATCTAAGCGGTCCCTACAATGAGCAGTTCTTC; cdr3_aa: CASSQDLSGPYNEQFF
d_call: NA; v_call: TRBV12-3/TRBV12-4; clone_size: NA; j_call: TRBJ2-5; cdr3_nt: TGTGCCAGCAGTTTCGAACCCCAAGAGACCCAGTACTTC; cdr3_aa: CASSFEPQETQYF
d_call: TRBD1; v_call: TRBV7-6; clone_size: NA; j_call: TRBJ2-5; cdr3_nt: TGTGCCAGCAGCTACACCCGGACAGGGTCCACTGCGGCCCAGTACTTC; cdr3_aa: CASSYTRTGSTAAQYF
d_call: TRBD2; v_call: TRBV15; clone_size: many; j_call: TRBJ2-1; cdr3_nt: TGTGCCACCAGCAGACCGGGGCGGGGGAATGAGCAGTTCTTC; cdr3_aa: CATSRPGRGNEQFF
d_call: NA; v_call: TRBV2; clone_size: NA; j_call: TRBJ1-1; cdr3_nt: TGTGCCAGCCAGCGCTCGGAGGAAGCTTTCTTT; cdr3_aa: CASQRSEEAFF
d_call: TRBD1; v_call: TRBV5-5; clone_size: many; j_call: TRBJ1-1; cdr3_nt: TGTGCCAGCAGCTTTTCAGGGGGCCAGAACACTGAAGCTTTCTTT; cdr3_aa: CASSFSGGQNTEAFF
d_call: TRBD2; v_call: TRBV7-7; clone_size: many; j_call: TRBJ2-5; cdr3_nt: TGTGCTAGCAGCTCGCAAAGGACTAGCGGATTGGAGACCCAGTACTTC; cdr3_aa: CASSSQRTSGLETQYF
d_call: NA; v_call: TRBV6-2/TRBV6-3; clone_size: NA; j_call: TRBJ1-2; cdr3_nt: TGTGCCAGCAGAAAAACAGGGAACTATGGCTACACCTTC; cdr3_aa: CASRKTGNYGYTF
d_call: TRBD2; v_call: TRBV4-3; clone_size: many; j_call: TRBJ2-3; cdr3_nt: TGCGCCAGCTCCTTCCAAGCGGGGGACTCCACAGATACGCAGTATTTT; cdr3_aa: CASSFQAGDSTDTQYF
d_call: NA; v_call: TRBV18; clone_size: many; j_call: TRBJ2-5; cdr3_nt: TGTGCCAGCTCACCCCCTCAAGGGACCCAGTACTTC; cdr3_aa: CASSPPQGTQYF
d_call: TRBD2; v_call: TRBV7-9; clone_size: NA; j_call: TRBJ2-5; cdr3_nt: TGTGCCAGCAGCGCCCTAGCGGGGGGACAAGAGACCCAGTACTTC; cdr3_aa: CASSALAGGQETQYF
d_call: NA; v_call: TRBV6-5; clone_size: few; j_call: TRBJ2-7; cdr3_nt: TGTGCCAGCTATTCCCTACGGGGCAGGGAGCAGTACTTC; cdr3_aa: CASYSLRGREQYF
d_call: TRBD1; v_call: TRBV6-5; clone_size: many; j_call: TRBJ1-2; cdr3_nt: TGTGCCAGCACCGAAACGTACCGGGACAGGGGCTATGGCTACACCTTC; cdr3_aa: CASTETYRDRGYGYTF
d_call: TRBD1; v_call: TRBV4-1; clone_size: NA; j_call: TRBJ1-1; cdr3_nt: TGCGCCAGCAGCCAAGGGGACAGGGATACCGACACTGAAGCTTTCTTT; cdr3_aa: CASSQGDRDTDTEAFF
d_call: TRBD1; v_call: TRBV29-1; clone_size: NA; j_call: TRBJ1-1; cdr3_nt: TGCAGCGTTGGGATGGTACAGGGGGCCGCTGAAGCTTTCTTT; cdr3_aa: CSVGMVQGAAEAFF
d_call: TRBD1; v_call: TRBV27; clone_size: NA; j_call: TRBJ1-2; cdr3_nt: TGTGCCAGCAGTTTGGGGACAGGGCGCTTCCGCTTC; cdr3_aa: CASSLGTGRFRF
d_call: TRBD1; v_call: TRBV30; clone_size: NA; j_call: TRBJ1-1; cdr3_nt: TGTGCCTTTTACAGGGGGTCAGGAAACACTGAAGCTTTCTTT; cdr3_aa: CAFYRGSGNTEAFF
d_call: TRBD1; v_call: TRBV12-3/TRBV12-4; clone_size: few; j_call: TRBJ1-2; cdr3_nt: TGTGCCAGCAGTTTAGGCGCAGGGGGTGGATATGGCTACACCTTC; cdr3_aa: CASSLGAGGGYGYTF
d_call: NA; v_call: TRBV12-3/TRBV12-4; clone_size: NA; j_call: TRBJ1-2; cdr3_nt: TGTGCCAGCAGTTTAAGGTACTCCTATGGCTACACCTTC; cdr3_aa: CASSLRYSYGYTF
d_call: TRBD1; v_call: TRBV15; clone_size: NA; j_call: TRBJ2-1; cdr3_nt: TGTGCCACCCTGAGGGCAGGGGGCAATGAGCAGTTCTTC; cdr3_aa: CATLRAGGNEQFF
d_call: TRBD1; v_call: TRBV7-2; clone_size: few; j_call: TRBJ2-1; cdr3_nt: TGTGCCAGCAGCCCCGGACAGGTCTCGGGAAATGAGCAGTTCTTC; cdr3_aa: CASSPGQVSGNEQFF
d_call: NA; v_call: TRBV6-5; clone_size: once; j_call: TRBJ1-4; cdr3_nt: TGTGCCAGCAGACGACAGAGTAGCGAAAAACTGTTTTTT; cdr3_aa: CASRRQSSEKLFF
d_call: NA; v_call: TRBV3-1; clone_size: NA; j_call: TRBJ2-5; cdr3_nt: TGTGCCACACGAGAAACTTACCAGGAGACCCAGTACTTC; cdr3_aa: CATRETYQETQYF
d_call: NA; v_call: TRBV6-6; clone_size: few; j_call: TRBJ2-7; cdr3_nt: TGTGCCAGCAGTTACGAAGCACCCTACGAGCAGTACTTC; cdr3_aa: CASSYEAPYEQYF
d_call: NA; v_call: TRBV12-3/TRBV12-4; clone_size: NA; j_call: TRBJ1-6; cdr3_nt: TGTGCCAGCAGTTTAGGGGCCGATTCACCCCTCCACTTT; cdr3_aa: CASSLGADSPLHF
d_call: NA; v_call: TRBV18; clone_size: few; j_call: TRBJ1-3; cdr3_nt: TGTGCCAGCTCACCACCGACTAACCGAAACACCATATATTTT; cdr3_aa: CASSPPTNRNTIYF
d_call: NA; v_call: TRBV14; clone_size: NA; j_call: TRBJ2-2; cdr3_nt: TGTGCCAGCAGCCCCACGGGACCCTCCACCGGGGAGCTGTTTTTT; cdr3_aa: CASSPTGPSTGELFF
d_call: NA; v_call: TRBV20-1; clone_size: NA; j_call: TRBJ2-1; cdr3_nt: TGCAGTGCTAGAGATGGGCACTACAATGAGCAGTTCTTC; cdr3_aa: CSARDGHYNEQFF
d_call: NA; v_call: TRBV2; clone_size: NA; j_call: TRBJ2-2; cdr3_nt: TGTGCCAGCAGTGAAGGGGCGATTGCACCCGGGGAGCTGTTTTTT; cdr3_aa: CASSEGAIAPGELFF
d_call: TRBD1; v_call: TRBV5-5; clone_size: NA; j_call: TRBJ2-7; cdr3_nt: TGTGCCAGCAGCCCACCCCGGGACAGGGGCTTTAGCGGCTACGAGCAGTACTTC; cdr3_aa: CASSPPRDRGFSGYEQYF
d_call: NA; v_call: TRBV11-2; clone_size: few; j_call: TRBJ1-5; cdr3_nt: TGTGCCAGCAGCTTTGGTAGCAATCAGCCCCAGCATTTT; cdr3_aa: CASSFGSNQPQHF
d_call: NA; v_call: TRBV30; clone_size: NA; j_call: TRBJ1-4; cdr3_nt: TGTGCCTGGATGCGGGGTGAAAAACTGTTTTTT; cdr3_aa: CAWMRGEKLFF